This TCR beta chain was identified in a study of response to subunit inactivated influenza vaccine. This clonotype turned up a few times. Its cognate antigen is unknown. Study observations and caveats: The authors proposed limited new T cell recruitment per seasonal influenza vaccination.

TCRdb re-called the RT-PCR reads through MiXCR, storing one row per CDR3 protein. The sample includes a few hundred thousand distinct CDR3 sequences, 11% of them seen just once. V shed 7 bases, J shed 3 bases, and the junction held 12 bases outside the gene matches. The CDR3 consists of 16 residues. Germline V gene sequence: CDR1 MDHEN, CDR2 SYDVKM. The V gene is TRBV28, the J gene TRBJ2-3; 8 bases fit TRBD2. The source was PBMCs from blood, collected 40 to 50 days after vaccination. This clonotype was obtained from a man in his forties or fifties who received an inactivated influenza vaccine. The CDR3 DNA reads as TGTGCCAGCATCTTCAGCGGGAGCAGAATTACAGATACGCAGTATTTT. This sequence encodes CASIFSGSRITDTQYF.